The entry that follows covers one T cell receptor (beta chain) sequence. Its matching antigen is unknown. Terminally differentiated effector memory CD45RA+ cells were excluded by CCR7 positive selection of CD45RO-negative cells. These data come from a study of shared clonotypes between healthy human individuals. Findings and limits, study-wide: Although depth was large, rarefaction showed that sequencing of the sorted subsets was incomplete.

Clones were read by immunoSEQ multiplex PCR, and TCRdb kept only the in-frame ones, dropping some. Among 2 million to 2.5 million clones listed, roughly 91% were seen once. Trimming stripped 11 bases from V and 3 bases from J, with 10 bases between. The germline gives CDR1 ENHRY, CDR2 SYGVKD. The CDR3 runs 12 residues. The sample taken for sequencing was naive CD8+ T cells from PBMCs. The chain combines TRBV10-3 with TRBJ2-2; no clear D. This sequence was found in a man aged 18 to 35 in good health. Some clones in this sample may be carry-over from other donors' samples. CDR3 residues: CALRLDTGELFF. The CDR3 nucleotides read TGTGCCCTACGGCTCGACACCGGGGAGCTGTTTTTT.